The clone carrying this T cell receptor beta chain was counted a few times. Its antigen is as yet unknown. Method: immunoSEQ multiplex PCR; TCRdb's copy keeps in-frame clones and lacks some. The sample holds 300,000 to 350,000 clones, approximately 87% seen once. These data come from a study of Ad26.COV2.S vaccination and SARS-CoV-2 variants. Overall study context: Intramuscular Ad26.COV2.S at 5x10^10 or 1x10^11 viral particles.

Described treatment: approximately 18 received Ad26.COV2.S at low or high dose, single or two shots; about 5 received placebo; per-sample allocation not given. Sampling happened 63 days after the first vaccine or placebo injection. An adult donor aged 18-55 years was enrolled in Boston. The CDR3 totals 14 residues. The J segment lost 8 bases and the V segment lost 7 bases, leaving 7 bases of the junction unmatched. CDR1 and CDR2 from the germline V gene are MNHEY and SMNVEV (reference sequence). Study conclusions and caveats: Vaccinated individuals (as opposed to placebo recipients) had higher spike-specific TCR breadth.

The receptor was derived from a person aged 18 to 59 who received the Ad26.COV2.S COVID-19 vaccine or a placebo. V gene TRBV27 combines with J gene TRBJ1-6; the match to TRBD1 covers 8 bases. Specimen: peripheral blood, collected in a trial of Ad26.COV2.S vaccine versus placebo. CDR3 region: CASTLTGEHSPLHF. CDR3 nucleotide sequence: TGTGCCAGCACCCTGACAGGGGAGCATTCACCCCTCCACTTT.